This TCR beta chain was identified during a study of CD8+ T cells in alopecia areata. In the study overall: Treated patients took oral tofacitinib at 5 to 10 mg twice daily.

Germline CDR1 reads SGHTA; CDR2 reads FQGNSA. Deletions cut 5 bases from V and 9 bases from J, with 11 bases between. The CDR3 loop spans 12 amino acids. Study-level results: Tissue-resident alphabeta T cells belonging to normal skin likewise get sequenced within scalp specimens. Clonality was higher in lesional than normal scalp, especially in alopecia totalis/universalis. Unlike in mice, where it was clearer, TCR sharing across patients was less clear, possibly HLA-related.

RNA extraction was followed by reverse transcription into cDNA, which acted as the sequencing template. The repertoire was sequenced with immunoSEQ multiplex PCR; TCRdb's copy has only in-frame clones and lacks some. Of some 7,000 clones in the sample, 67% were seen once. Regarding this clone: The antigen is undetermined.

Both peripheral blood and punch biopsies of lesional scalp skin were obtained from patients who had alopecia areata. The TCR was taken from a human donor with alopecia areata. The chain carries TRBV7-2 and TRBJ2-1; D is uncertain. The sample in question was skin, obtained at week 0. As DNA, the CDR3 is TGTGCCAGCAGCCTTAACGCCCTTGAGCAGTTCTTC. Protein sequence: CASSLNALEQFF.